A selection of T cell receptor beta chains follows, all from one sample in a study of regulatory T cells in long-lasting Graves disease. TCRdb reprocessed the multiplex PCR reads via MiXCR and lists one record per CDR3 protein. The repertoire consists of about 470,000 distinct CDR3 sequences, with roughly 21% occurring once and the leading ten covering roughly 7.1%. The input for sequencing was peripheral blood mononuclear cells (PBMCs), taken when the disease was refractory, from a patient treated with antithyroid drugs. The receptors here all came from a female donor with Graves disease. The CDR3 runs from the conserved cysteine through the conserved F or W. Fields, in order: V gene, D gene, clone size, J gene, CDR3 length, CDR3 DNA, CDR3 protein. D genes are given only for firm matches. Part of the rows lack a size; the others show once, few, many or a class for expanded clones.

TRBV30	NA	NA	TRBJ1-1	13	TGTGCCTGGAGCGAAACATGGAACACTGAAGCTTTCTTT	CAWSETWNTEAFF
TRBV12-3/TRBV12-4	NA	many	TRBJ1-6	12	TGTGCCAGCAGGTCAGATAATTCACCCCTCCACTTT	CASRSDNSPLHF
TRBV3-1	NA	NA	TRBJ2-5	15	TGTGCCAGCAGCCAAGGAAGACACGACCAAGAGACCCAGTACTTC	CASSQGRHDQETQYF
TRBV7-2	TRBD2	NA	TRBJ2-5	19	TGTGCCAGCAGCTTAGATTGGGGGGAGGGACTAGCGCGAAAAGAGACCCAGTACTTC	CASSLDWGEGLARKETQYF
TRBV28	NA	few	TRBJ2-2	16	TGTGCCAGCAGTGGGGGACGGATACGACCCACCGGGGAGCTGTTTTTT	CASSGGRIRPTGELFF
TRBV29-1	NA	NA	TRBJ2-4	16	TGCAGCGTTGGGGGGGAAGGGGGGCTCCCCATAAACATTCAGTACTTC	CSVGGEGGLPINIQYF
TRBV6-1	NA	few	TRBJ2-7	15	TGTGCCAGCAGCCCCTCCCGCGGCAGAGGCTACGAGCAGTACTTC	CASSPSRGRGYEQYF
TRBV7-2	NA	few	TRBJ2-7	16	TGTGCCAGCAGCTTAGTGCAGGGCAGGGGCGACTACGAGCAGTACTTC	CASSLVQGRGDYEQYF
TRBV6-1	NA	many	TRBJ2-7	12	TGTGCCAGCAGGACACAGGGATACGAGCAGTACTTC	CASRTQGYEQYF
TRBV6-2/TRBV6-3	NA	few	TRBJ2-7	15	TGTGCCAGCAGTTCCCTCGGCGGCGACTCCTACGAGCAGTACTTC	CASSSLGGDSYEQYF
TRBV19	TRBD2	NA	TRBJ2-2	16	TGTGCCAGTAGTAGGCCCGAGCGGGAGCACACCGGGGAGCTGTTTTTT	CASSRPEREHTGELFF
TRBV7-8	NA	many	TRBJ2-5	14	TGTGCCAGCAGCCCGAATAGCGGTATAGAGACCCAGTACTTC	CASSPNSGIETQYF
TRBV5-6	NA	NA	TRBJ1-5	15	TGTGCCAGCAGCTTGGCCCGGGCCGGACTACAGCCCCAGCATTTT	CASSLARAGLQPQHF
TRBV7-3	NA	NA	TRBJ2-2	16	TGTGCCAGCAGCTTAATGGGGGGTATGGTGGCCGGGGAGCTGTTTTTT	CASSLMGGMVAGELFF
TRBV6-1	TRBD1	many	TRBJ1-6	17	TGTGCCAGCAGCTCCAGCAGTACCCCGGGACAGAAGGCACCCCTCCACTTT	CASSSSSTPGQKAPLHF
TRBV29-1	NA	few	TRBJ1-1	14	TGCAGCGTTGAAGGATTAGACATGAACACTGAAGCTTTCTTT	CSVEGLDMNTEAFF
TRBV4-1	NA	few	TRBJ2-7	13	TGCGCCAGCAGCTTTCAAGAGCGGTACGAGCAGTACTTC	CASSFQERYEQYF
TRBV9	NA	NA	TRBJ1-4	13	TGTGCCAGCAGCGTAGGACCCGAGGAAAAACTGGTTTTT	CASSVGPEEKLVF
TRBV12-3/TRBV12-4	NA	many	TRBJ1-6	14	TGTGCCAGCAGATCACTAGGAAGCAATTCACCCCTCCACTTT	CASRSLGSNSPLHF
TRBV28	NA	NA	TRBJ2-3	14	TGTGCCAGCAGCCCTACCTACCAAACAGATACGCAGTATTTT	CASSPTYQTDTQYF
TRBV15	NA	many	TRBJ1-2	14	TGTGCCACCAGCAGCACAGGCGTAAACTATGGCTACACCTTC	CATSSTGVNYGYTF
TRBV12-3/TRBV12-4	TRBD1	many	TRBJ2-2	14	TGTGCCAGCAGGGGTACAGGGGTCGCCGGGGAGCTGTTTTTT	CASRGTGVAGELFF
TRBV24-1	TRBD1	few	TRBJ1-2	14	TGTGCCACCAGTTCACCGGACAGGGGGCCCGGCTACACCTTC	CATSSPDRGPGYTF
TRBV5-1	NA	NA	TRBJ2-7	15	TGCGCCAGCAGCTTGGACGGGCAAGGGCCCTACGAGCAGTACTTC	CASSLDGQGPYEQYF
TRBV5-1	NA	few	TRBJ1-1	14	TGCGCCAGCAGCGAAACAGTGGGCAACACTGAAGCTTTCTTT	CASSETVGNTEAFF
TRBV29-1	TRBD2	NA	TRBJ2-1	11	TGCAGCGTTGGGGAGGGGCATGAGCAGTTCTTC	CSVGEGHEQFF
TRBV7-9	NA	NA	TRBJ2-5	15	TGTGCCAGCAGCTCCCCCCAGGGGCAGGGTGAGACCCAGTACTTC	CASSSPQGQGETQYF
TRBV4-3	NA	NA	TRBJ1-2	16	TGCGCCAGCAGCCAAGATCTAGTCGACAGGAGGTATGGCTACACCTTC	CASSQDLVDRRYGYTF
TRBV27	NA	many	TRBJ2-7	14	TGTGCCAGCAGCTGGGGACGGGGGCCCTACGAGCAGTACTTC	CASSWGRGPYEQYF
TRBV19	NA	NA	TRBJ1-1	13	TGTGCCAGTAGTACGAACAGGGAAGCTGAAGCTTTCTTT	CASSTNREAEAFF
TRBV7-9	NA	few	TRBJ2-2	15	TGTGCCAGCAGCTGGGTAGCGGAGAACACCGGGGAGCTGTTTTTT	CASSWVAENTGELFF
TRBV24-1	TRBD1	many	TRBJ2-5	15	TGTGCCACCAGTGATGCACAGGGGGGACAAGAGACCCAGTACTTC	CATSDAQGGQETQYF
TRBV5-1	NA	NA	TRBJ1-3	14	TGCGCCAGCAGTGAGGCGTCCGGTGGAAACACCATATATTTT	CASSEASGGNTIYF
TRBV28	TRBD1	many	TRBJ1-5	15	TGTGCCAGCAGTTTTCAGAGGGGGCCCGGCCAGCCCCAGCATTTT	CASSFQRGPGQPQHF
TRBV20-1	NA	many	TRBJ2-7	15	TGCAGTGCTAGAGATCAGGATCCGGGCTCCTACGAGCAGTACTTC	CSARDQDPGSYEQYF
TRBV30	NA	NA	TRBJ2-1	13	TGTGCCTGGAGTGTACAACACTACAATGAGCAGTTCTTC	CAWSVQHYNEQFF
TRBV3-1	TRBD2	many	TRBJ2-5	15	TGTGCCAGCAGCCAAGACCTAGCGGCCCAAGAGACCCAGTACTTC	CASSQDLAAQETQYF
TRBV20-1	NA	NA	TRBJ1-5	14	TGCAGTGCTACCCGGGCCAAGGGTTATCAGCCCCAGCATTTT	CSATRAKGYQPQHF
TRBV19	NA	NA	TRBJ2-5	13	TGTGCCAGTAGTATTGGTACTTTGGAGACCCAGTACTTC	CASSIGTLETQYF
TRBV28	NA	many	TRBJ2-7	14	TGTGCCAGCAGTTCCCCCAGACCCGCCTACGAGCAGTACTTC	CASSSPRPAYEQYF
TRBV5-1	TRBD1	NA	TRBJ2-2	16	TGCGCCAGCAGCTTGGGACAGGGCGGGAACACCGGGGAGCTGTTTTTT	CASSLGQGGNTGELFF
TRBV6-2/TRBV6-3	NA	few	TRBJ1-5	13	TGTGCCAGCAGTGATACAGGGTACCAGCCCCAGCATTTT	CASSDTGYQPQHF
TRBV6-2/TRBV6-3	NA	NA	TRBJ1-2	14	TGTGCCAGCAGTTATTCGGTGGGCTCGGGGGGCTACACCTTC	CASSYSVGSGGYTF
TRBV14	NA	NA	TRBJ2-7	15	TGTGCCAGCAGCCAGGGCAGTCACAGGGCCTACGAGCAGTACTTC	CASSQGSHRAYEQYF
TRBV6-2/TRBV6-3	NA	many	TRBJ1-5	13	TGTGCCAGCAGCCAGGGGTCCGCTCAGCCCCAGCATTTT	CASSQGSAQPQHF